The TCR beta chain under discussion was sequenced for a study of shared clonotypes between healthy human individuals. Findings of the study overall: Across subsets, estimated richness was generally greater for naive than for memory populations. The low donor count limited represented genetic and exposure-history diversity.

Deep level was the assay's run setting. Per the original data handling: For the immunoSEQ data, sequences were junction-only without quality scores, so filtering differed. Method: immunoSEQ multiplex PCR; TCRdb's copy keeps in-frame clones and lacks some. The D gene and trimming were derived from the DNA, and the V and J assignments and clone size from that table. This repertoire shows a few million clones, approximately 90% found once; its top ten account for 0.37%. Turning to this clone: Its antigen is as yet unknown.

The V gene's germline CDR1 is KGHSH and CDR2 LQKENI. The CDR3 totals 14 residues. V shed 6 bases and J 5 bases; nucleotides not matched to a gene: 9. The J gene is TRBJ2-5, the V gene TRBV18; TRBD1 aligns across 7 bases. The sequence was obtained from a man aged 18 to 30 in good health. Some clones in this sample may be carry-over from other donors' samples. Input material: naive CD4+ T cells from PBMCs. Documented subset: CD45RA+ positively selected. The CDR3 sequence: CASSPTGSGETQYF. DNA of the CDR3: TGTGCCAGCTCCCCGACAGGGTCGGGGGAGACCCAGTACTTC.